Here is one T cell receptor beta chain with its context. This record comes from a study of blood T cell repertoires in COVID-19. Background on the study: Samples came from the United States, Italy and Spain, spanning acute and convalescent COVID-19.

As handled by the study authors: Reference gene primer amplification yielded estimated nucleated cell counts. Here immunoSEQ multiplex PCR was the method, and the copy in TCRdb shows in-frame clones only, minus some. That table furnishes V, J and clone size, whereas the DNA furnished D and trimming. The sample has some 50,000 clones; around 86% are singletons. J was trimmed by 7 bases and V by 1 base; bases with no gene match: 5. Germline CDR1 SGHVS, CDR2 FNYEAQ. There are 15 residues in the CDR3. This study enrolled people aged about 18 to 100 from roughly 22 US geographic areas. Donors in Cohort 3 who had recovered were those with two negative PCRs, healthcare professional clearance, or resolution of their symptoms.

This receptor was identified in a woman between 50 and 59 years old who had recovered from COVID-19. The sample taken for sequencing was PBMCs or T cells enriched from blood (not recorded which). The V call is TRBV7-6, the J call TRBJ2-2; 8 nucleotides align to TRBD1. Here the CDR3 reads CASSLGQGAIGELFF. CDR3 sequence (DNA): TGTGCCAGCAGCTTAGGCCAGGGGGCAATCGGGGAGCTGTTTTTT.